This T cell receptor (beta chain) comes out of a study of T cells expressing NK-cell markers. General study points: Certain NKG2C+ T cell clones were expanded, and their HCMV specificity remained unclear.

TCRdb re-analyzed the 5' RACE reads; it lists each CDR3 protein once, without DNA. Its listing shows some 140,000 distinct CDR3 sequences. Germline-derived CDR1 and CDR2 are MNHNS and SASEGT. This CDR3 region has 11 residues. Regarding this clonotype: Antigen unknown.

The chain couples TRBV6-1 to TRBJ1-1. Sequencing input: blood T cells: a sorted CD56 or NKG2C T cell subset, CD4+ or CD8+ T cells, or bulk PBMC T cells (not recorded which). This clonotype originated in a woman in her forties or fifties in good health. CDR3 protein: CAGRGWTEAFF.